This TCR beta chain was identified during a study of sequential checkpoint blockade in melanoma. Overall study: Randomization was 1:1 between first-line nivolumab→ipilimumab and ipilimumab→nivolumab. Each arm's sequence ended with maintenance nivolumab.

The V gene lost 5 bases and the J gene lost 4 bases, with 11 bases spanning the gap. Germline-derived CDR1 and CDR2 are SEHNR and FQNEAQ (reference sequence). CDR3 length equals 13 residues. Treatment of the sample: randomized to nivolumab then ipilimumab (arm A) or the reverse (arm B). No patient had prior DNA-damaging chemotherapy. From thawed PBMCs, live CD3+CD8+ cells negative for CD19 and CD56 were sorted. Method: immunoSEQ multiplex PCR; TCRdb's copy keeps in-frame clones and lacks some. The sample has approximately 10,000 clones, around 73% seen once. The chain carries TRBV7-9 and TRBJ1-1, with D unclear. This specimen consisted of CD8+ T cells sorted from blood (inferred from file names), obtained from a patient given nivolumab and ipilimumab in sequence. This receptor was identified in a human donor with melanoma. CDR3 residues: CASSPSLTTEAFF. Here the CDR3 DNA reads TGTGCCAGCAGCCCTAGTTTAACCACTGAAGCTTTCTTT.